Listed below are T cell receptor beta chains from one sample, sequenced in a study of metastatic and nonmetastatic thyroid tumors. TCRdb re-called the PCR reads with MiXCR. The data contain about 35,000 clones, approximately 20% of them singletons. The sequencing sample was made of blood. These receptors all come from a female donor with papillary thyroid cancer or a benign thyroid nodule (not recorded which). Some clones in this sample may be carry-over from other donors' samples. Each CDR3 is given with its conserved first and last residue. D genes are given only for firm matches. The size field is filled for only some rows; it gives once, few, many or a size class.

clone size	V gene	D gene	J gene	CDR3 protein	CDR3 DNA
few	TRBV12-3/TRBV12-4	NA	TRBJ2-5	CASNNSGFEAQYF	TGTGCCAGCAATAACTCAGGGTTTGAGGCCCAGTACTTC
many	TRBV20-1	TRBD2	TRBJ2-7	CSATPTGDPLAGGSWAYEQYF	TGCAGTGCTACACCCACCGGAGACCCACTAGCGGGAGGAAGTTGGGCGTACGAGCAGTACTTC
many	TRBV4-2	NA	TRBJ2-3	CASSRLRPGGGTDTQYF	TGTGCCAGCAGCCGACTCCGGCCGGGCGGGGGCACAGATACGCAGTATTTT
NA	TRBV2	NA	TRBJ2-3	CASRDRDWVRTDTQYF	TGTGCCAGCAGAGACAGGGACTGGGTTAGGACAGATACGCAGTATTTT
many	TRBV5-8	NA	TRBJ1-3	CASGSPHSAGAGNTIYF	TGTGCCAGCGGATCGCCTCACTCTGCAGGGGCTGGAAACACCATATATTTT
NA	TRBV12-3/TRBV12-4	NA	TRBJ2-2	CASCTGAPTGELFF	TGTGCCAGTTGCACGGGGGCCCCCACCGGGGAGCTGTTTTTT
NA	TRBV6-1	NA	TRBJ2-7	CASGAGTKYEQYF	TGTGCCAGCGGGGCCGGGACAAAATACGAGCAGTACTTC
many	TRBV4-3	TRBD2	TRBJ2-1	CASSQSPIAGGSDEQFF	TGCGCCAGCAGCCAATCACCTATAGCGGGAGGAAGCGATGAGCAGTTCTTC
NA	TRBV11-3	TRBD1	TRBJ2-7	CASSLGQGIPYEQYF	TGTGCCAGCAGCTTGGGACAGGGCATCCCCTACGAGCAGTACTTC
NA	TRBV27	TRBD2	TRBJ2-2	CAISPWTSGIIAGELFF	TGTGCCATCAGTCCCTGGACTAGCGGGATTATCGCCGGGGAGCTGTTTTTT
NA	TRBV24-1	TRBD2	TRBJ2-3	CATSDPGLAGRTDTQYF	TGTGCCACCAGTGATCCGGGACTAGCGGGACGCACAGATACGCAGTATTTT
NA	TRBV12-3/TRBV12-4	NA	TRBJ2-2	CAYIFSGELFF	TGTGCCTACATTTTTTCAGGGGAGCTGTTTTTT
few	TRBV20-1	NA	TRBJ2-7	CSPRGGTEEQYF	TGCAGTCCGAGGGGGGGAACGGAAGAGCAGTACTTC
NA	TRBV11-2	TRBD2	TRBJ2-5	CASSYLAGGHGETQYF	TGTGCCAGCAGCTACCTAGCGGGAGGGCATGGGGAGACCCAGTACTTC
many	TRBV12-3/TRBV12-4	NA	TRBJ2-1	CASSFTSINEQFF	TGTGCCAGCAGTTTCACTAGCATTAATGAGCAGTTCTTC
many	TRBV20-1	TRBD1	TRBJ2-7	CSARDGTGDPYEQYF	TGCAGTGCTAGAGATGGGACAGGGGATCCCTACGAGCAGTACTTC
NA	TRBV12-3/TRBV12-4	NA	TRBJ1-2	CASSLTGNYGYTF	TGTGCCAGCAGTTTAACAGGAAACTATGGCTACACCTTC
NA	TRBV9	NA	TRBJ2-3	CASSVGVLTDTQYF	TGTGCCAGCAGCGTAGGCGTACTCACAGATACGCAGTATTTT
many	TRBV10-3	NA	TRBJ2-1	CAISDLGGSTYNEQFF	TGTGCCATCAGTGACCTTGGGGGCAGCACCTACAATGAGCAGTTCTTC
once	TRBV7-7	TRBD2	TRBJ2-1	CASSLSFSGQEQFF	TGTGCTAGCAGCTTAAGTTTTAGCGGGCAGGAGCAGTTCTTC
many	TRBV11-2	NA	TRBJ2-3	CASSWDTDTQYF	TGTGCCAGCAGCTGGGACACAGATACGCAGTATTTT
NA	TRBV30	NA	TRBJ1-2	CAWSVRGIGYTF	TGTGCCTGGAGTGTACGTGGGATTGGCTACACCTTC
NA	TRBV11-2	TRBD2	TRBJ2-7	CASSPGLAGGPWVEQYF	TGTGCCAGCAGCCCGGGACTAGCGGGAGGGCCGTGGGTCGAGCAGTACTTC
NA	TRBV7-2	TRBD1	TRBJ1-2	CASSFGQEYIYGYTF	TGTGCCAGCAGCTTCGGACAGGAATATATTTATGGCTACACCTTC
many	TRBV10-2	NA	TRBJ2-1	CASSEGTGPYNEQFF	TGCGCCAGCAGTGAGGGAACAGGTCCCTACAATGAGCAGTTCTTC
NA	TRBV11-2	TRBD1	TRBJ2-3	CAGRAGQGNLLSTDTQYF	TGTGCCGGCAGGGCGGGACAGGGGAACCTCCTAAGCACAGATACGCAGTATTTT
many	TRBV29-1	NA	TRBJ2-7	CSVEESPYEQYF	TGCAGCGTTGAAGAATCCCCTTACGAGCAGTACTTC